This TCR beta chain was retrieved from a study of shared T cell receptors in the human thymus. TCRdb keeps only in-frame clones here, not all; method: immunoSEQ multiplex PCR. This sample has 600,000 to 900,000 clones, with 70% to 90% found just once. The trim removed 0 bases at V and 2 bases at J, leaving 12 bases unmatched. The CDR3 is made up of 18 amino acids. This same sample was also part of a study on human thymus T cells. According to that study: Related research described strongly overlapping thymic repertoires in unrelated people.

The sample was thymocytes. The source of this sequence is a girl in the first two years of life with a congenital heart defect. This chain uses TRBV23-1 with TRBJ2-5; 7 positions agree with TRBD1. TRBV23-1 counts as an open reading frame of uncertain function. DNA of the CDR3: TGCGCCAGCAGTCAATCTAGTCCAGGGGGACAGTTACAAGAGACCCAGTACTTC. Residues: CASSQSSPGGQLQETQYF.